This passage covers 23 T cell receptor beta chains from one sample sequenced in a study of post-analysis software for immune sequencing data. Study-level findings and limits: TRBV5-6, TRBV5-1 and TRBV20-1 belonged to a set of roughly 5 TRBV segments that were more frequent in patients than controls.

The library was made from cDNA and included unique molecular identifiers. Via MiXCR, TCRdb re-called the PCR reads, giving one row per CDR3 protein. The sample yields roughly 180,000 distinct CDR3 sequences, about 29% seen once. Their cognate antigens are unknown. Sequencing was carried out using blood. These receptors all stem from a girl aged 10 to 17 with multiple sclerosis.

This clonotype has at least ten counts. The genes are TRBV12-5 and TRBJ2-1, with 12 bases aligning to TRBD2. The CDR3 consists of 17 residues. Looked up from germline, CDR1 is LGHNT and CDR2 is FRNRAP. V shed 4 bases, J shed 8 bases, and the junction held 12 bases outside the gene matches. The CDR3 spells CASGSQWETSGSHEQFF. CDR3 bases: TGTGCTAGTGGTTCCCAATGGGAGACTAGCGGGAGTCATGAGCAGTTCTTC. The complete variable domain, with remaining parts taken from reference TRBV12-5 and TRBJ2-1, reads DARVTQTPRHKVTEMGQEVTMRCQPILGHNTVFWYRQTMMQGLELLAYFRNRAPLDDSGMPKDRFSAEMPDATLATLKIQPSEPRDSAVYFCASGSQWETSGSHEQFFGPGTRLTVL.

The chain employs TRBV28 and TRBJ1-5; 9 bases line up with TRBD1. J was trimmed by 3 bases and V by 5 bases; bases with no gene match: 5. The CDR3 sequence is 15 residues long. CDR1 and CDR2 (germline): MDHEN, SYDVKM. CDR3 DNA sequence: TGTGCCAGCAGTCCCGGGGACAGGGACAATCAGCCCCAGCATTTT. Encoded protein: CASSPGDRDNQPQHF.

To note about this clonotype: This may be a read error: a much more frequent sequence differs by one nucleotide. The CDR3 region has the DNA TGTGCCAGCAGCGTAGTCCCGGCAGCTAACTATGGCTGCACCTTC. Translating gives CASSVVPAANYGCTF. The chain recombines TRBV9 with TRBJ1-2; D gene ambiguous. Germline V gives CDR1 SGDLS, CDR2 YYNGEE. This CDR3 spans 15 amino acids. The full variable domain, in which reference TRBV9 and TRBJ1-2 provide the parts outside the CDR3, is DSGVTQTPKHLITATGQRVTLRCSPRSGDLSVYWYQQSLDQGLQFLIQYYNGEERAKGNILERFSAQQFPDLHSELNLSSLELGDSALYFCASSVVPAANYGCTFGSGTRLTVV.

This clonotype came up many times. The chain employs TRBV12-3 or TRBV12-4 and TRBJ1-1; 10 bases fit TRBD1. This CDR3 comprises 15 residues. V was pared by 6 bases and J by 3 bases, with 7 bases of the junction left unmatched. The DNA for the CDR3 is TGTGCCAGCAGCGAAAACGACAGGGGGCACACTGAAGCTTTCTTT. Its protein product is CASSENDRGHTEAFF.

V and J are TRBV6-6 and TRBJ2-1, with a possible D match to TRBD1 (5 bases). CDR3 length: 13 residues. V gave up 4 bases and J gave up 8 bases, with 12 bases separating them. Germline V gives CDR1 MNHNY, CDR2 SVGAGI (reference sequence). CDR3 loop: CASSSAQGYEQFF. DNA of the CDR3: TGTGCCAGCAGTTCGGCTCAGGGTTATGAGCAGTTCTTC.

At least ten counts were recorded for this clonotype. This chain uses TRBV20-1 with TRBJ2-1; TRBD1 is a possible D gene (6 bases). CDR3 length equals 11 residues. CDR1 and CDR2 from the germline V gene are DFQATT and SNEGSKA (reference sequence). With 7 bases removed from V and 5 bases from J, the gap between germline ends came to 9 bases. The chain's CDR3 is CSVAGDNEQFF. The CDR3 DNA is TGCAGTGTTGCAGGGGACAATGAGCAGTTCTTC.

The chain is built from TRBV10-3 and TRBJ2-1; no clear D. CDR3 length: 12 amino acids. The V end was cut by 8 bases, the J end by 6 bases, with 11 bases between. Looked up from germline, CDR1 is ENHRY and CDR2 is SYGVKD. This CDR3 is CAILVPPNEQFF. The CDR3 DNA sequence: TGTGCCATCTTAGTCCCTCCCAATGAGCAGTTCTTC.

The chain recombines TRBV7-8 with TRBJ2-1, with D perhaps TRBD2 (5 bases). The J call is in doubt because the DNA end fits TRBJ2-7 better. Germline V gene data show CDR1 as SGHVS and CDR2 as FQNEAQ. The CDR3 covers 16 residues. CDR3 sequence: CASSAGIGSSYNEQYF. The CDR3 DNA sequence: TGTGCCAGCAGCGCCGGGATCGGTAGCTCCTACAATGAGCAGTACTTC.

The chain joins TRBV28 to TRBJ2-3; D ambiguous. Trimming removed 9 bases at V and 0 bases at J, with 13 bases between. Germline V gives CDR1 MDHEN, CDR2 SYDVKM. This CDR3 comprises 14 residues. The CDR3 is CASRTTGSTDTQYF. The CDR3 DNA reads TGTGCCAGTCGCACGACGGGTAGCACAGATACGCAGTATTTT. The variable domain in full, with the rest retrieved from reference TRBV28 and TRBJ2-3, is DVKVTQSSRYLVKRTGEKVFLECVQDMDHENMFWYRQDPGLGLRLIYFSYDVKMKEKGDIPEGYSVSREKKERFSLILESASTNQTSMYLCASRTTGSTDTQYFGPGTRLTVL.

This sequence joins TRBV10-2 and TRBJ2-4; 10 bases match TRBD2. Near its end, the DNA agrees better with TRBJ2-7, so the J call may be wrong. Germline V gives CDR1 WSHSY, CDR2 SAAADI. The CDR3 loop spans 17 amino acids. CDR3 loop: CASSEGWRTSGRYEQYF. The CDR3 DNA sequence: TGCGCCAGCAGTGAGGGATGGAGGACTAGCGGCCGCTACGAGCAGTACTTC.

This clonotype has just one count. The V gene is TRBV12-3 or TRBV12-4, the J gene TRBJ1-4, with 8 positions matching TRBD1. This CDR3 is built from 14 residues. V lost 4 bases to trimming and J lost 6 bases; unmatched junction nucleotides: 4. CDR3 loop: CASSSGQGHEKLFF. CDR3 DNA sequence: TGTGCCAGCAGTTCAGGACAGGGCCATGAAAAACTGTTTTTT.

V and J are TRBV10-3 and TRBJ2-4; D possibly matches TRBD1 or TRBD2 (6 bases each). The CDR3 is 19 amino acids. Germline lookup yields CDR1 ENHRY and CDR2 SYGVKD. Between the trimmed V and J ends, which lost 3 bases and 0 bases, there was a span of 21 bases. The CDR3 nucleotides read TGTGCCATCAGTGATCTAGGAAATCAGGGGCGGGGAGCCAAAAACATTCAGTACTTC. This encodes CAISDLGNQGRGAKNIQYF.

This chain connects TRBV6-2 or TRBV6-3 to TRBJ1-4, with no clear D. The CDR3 is 13 amino acids. Between the trimmed V and J ends, which lost 5 bases and 3 bases, there was a span of 7 bases. Germline V gene lookup returns CDR1 MNHEY and CDR2 SVGEGT. CDR3 DNA sequence: TGTGCCAGCAGTGCTCCTTCTAATGAAAAACTGTTTTTT. This translates into CASSAPSNEKLFF.

This clonotype was counted many times. The J gene is TRBJ1-2, the V gene TRBV4-1; D gene ambiguous. In germline, CDR1 is MGHRA, CDR2 YSYEKL. V was cut by 8 bases and J by 0 bases, with 19 bases left in between. This CDR3 spans 16 amino acids. CDR3 residues: CASGRAGYPTNYGYTF. The CDR3 region has the DNA TGCGCCAGCGGGCGCGCGGGGTACCCTACTAACTATGGCTACACCTTC.

Ten or more counts support this clonotype. J is TRBJ2-7 and V is TRBV6-2 or TRBV6-3; no firm D call. This CDR3 region has 12 residues. The V end was cut by 2 bases, the J end by 2 bases, with 4 bases between. The germline gives CDR1 MNHEY, CDR2 SVGEGT. CDR3 amino acids: CASSYRPYEQYF. The DNA of the CDR3 is TGTGCCAGCAGTTACAGGCCCTACGAGCAGTACTTC.

As for this clonotype: A much larger clone lies a single base off, so this may be a read error. This rearrangement joins TRBV5-1 to TRBJ2-5; tentative D call: TRBD1 (5 bases). Matching the DNA end better, TRBJ2-7 makes the J call doubtful. This CDR3 has 12 residues. Germline V gene sequence: CDR1 SGHRS, CDR2 YFSETQ. The DNA for the CDR3 is TGCGCCAGCAGCTTGGAGGGGCACGAGCAGTACTTC. The encoded protein is CASSLEGHEQYF.

This chain joins TRBV20-1 and TRBJ1-2; 10 bases agree with TRBD1. Germline CDR1 and CDR2: DFQATT and SNEGSKA (reference sequence). The length of the CDR3 is 16 residues. Unmatched junction bases numbered 11, after V lost 0 bases and J lost 7 bases. DNA for the CDR3: TGCAGTGCTAGAGATATTGGACAGGGGGAAAAAGGTGGCTACACCTTC. Its translation is CSARDIGQGEKGGYTF.

The J gene is TRBJ2-1, the V gene TRBV20-1; possibly TRBD1 for D (7 bases). The germline CDR1 and CDR2 sequences are DFQATT and SNEGSKA (reference sequence). CDR3 length: 12 residues. CDR3 amino acids: CRAQGGEDEQFF. The DNA of the CDR3 is TGCAGGGCCCAGGGGGGAGAAGATGAGCAGTTCTTC.

This clonotype was seen at least ten times. The rearrangement uses TRBV6-5 and TRBJ2-6; tentatively, D is TRBD2 (5 bases). Germline-derived CDR1 and CDR2 are MNHEY and SVGAGI. CDR3 length equals 18 residues. V lost 0 bases, J lost 0 bases, and 12 bases lay in between. The CDR3 loop reads CASSYSGGGSSGANVLTF. The CDR3 region has the DNA TGTGCCAGCAGTTACTCTGGAGGTGGTAGCTCTGGGGCCAACGTCCTGACTTTC.

In its sample, this clonotype was seen many times. The chain has TRBV4-1 and TRBJ2-3; no definite D call. Germline CDR1 is MGHRA and CDR2 is YSYEKL. The CDR3 totals 14 residues. The V end lost 2 bases, the J end lost 5 bases, and 11 bases lay between the germline ends. The CDR3 here is CASSQPDWGDTQYF. The CDR3 DNA sequence: TGCGCCAGCAGCCAACCAGACTGGGGAGATACGCAGTATTTT.

The chain links TRBV9 to TRBJ2-3, with 10 bases fitting TRBD2. CDR1 is SGDLS and CDR2 is YYNGEE in the germline V gene. The length of the CDR3 is 16 residues. The CDR3 DNA follows: TGTGTAAGCAGCGCCCAGCTAGCGGGGGCGGGCGATACGCAGTATTTT. Its protein product is CVSSAQLAGAGDTQYF.

This clonotype was seen a few times. The chain carries TRBV5-1 and TRBJ2-3, with TRBD2 matching 7 bases. Germline V gene lookup returns CDR1 SGHRS and CDR2 YFSETQ. The CDR3 covers 16 residues. Trimming cost V 0 bases and J 5 bases; bases outside gene matches: 9. The CDR3: CASSLARRGIGDTQYF. CDR3 nucleotide sequence: TGCGCCAGCAGCTTGGCCAGGCGGGGGATAGGAGATACGCAGTATTTT.

This clonotype was counted ten times or more. The rearrangement joins TRBV5-1 to TRBJ1-4; no reliable D call. Germline lookup yields CDR1 SGHRS and CDR2 YFSETQ. The CDR3 length is 13 residues. V gave up 7 bases and J gave up 5 bases, with 12 bases separating them. As DNA, the CDR3 is TGCGCCAGCGGGCCATCGGGAAATGAAAAACTGTTTTTT. It yields the protein CASGPSGNEKLFF.